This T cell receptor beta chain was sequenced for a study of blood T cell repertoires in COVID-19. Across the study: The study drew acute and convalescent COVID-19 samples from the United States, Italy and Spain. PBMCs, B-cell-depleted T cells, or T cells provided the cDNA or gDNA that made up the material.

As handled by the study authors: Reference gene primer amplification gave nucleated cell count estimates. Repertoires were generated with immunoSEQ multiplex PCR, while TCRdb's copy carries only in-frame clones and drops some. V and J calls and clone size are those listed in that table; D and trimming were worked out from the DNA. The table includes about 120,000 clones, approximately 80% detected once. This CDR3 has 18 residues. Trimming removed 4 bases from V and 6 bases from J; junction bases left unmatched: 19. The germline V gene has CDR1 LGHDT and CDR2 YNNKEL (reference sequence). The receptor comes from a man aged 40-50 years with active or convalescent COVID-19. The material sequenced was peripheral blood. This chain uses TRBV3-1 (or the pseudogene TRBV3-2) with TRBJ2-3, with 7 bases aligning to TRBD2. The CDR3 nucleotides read TGTGCCAGCAGCCGCCGGTCTCTTGCGGGGGACGTACTGGATACGCAGTATTTT. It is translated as CASSRRSLAGDVLDTQYF.